The 23 T cell receptor beta chains in this list originate from one sample, sequenced in a study of Ad26.COV2.S vaccination and SARS-CoV-2 variants. Assay: immunoSEQ multiplex PCR; the TCRdb copy retains only in-frame clones and omits some. The sample has tens of thousands of clones, less than 85% seen once. Sequenced material: peripheral blood, taken after recovery from COVID-19. The source of these receptors is a human donor who had recovered from COVID-19.

This clone has a count of ten or more. The DNA of the CDR3 is TGCGCCAGCACCATAAAGGGGGGACAGGGGAATGTCTTCGGGGATCAGCCCCAGCATTTT. This codes for CASTIKGGQGNVFGDQPQHF. This rearrangement joins TRBV23-1 to TRBJ1-5, with TRBD1 identical over 10 bases. TRBV23-1 has ORF status, its function being uncertain. The V gene end was trimmed by 7 bases and the J gene end by 5 bases; junction bases not matched to a gene: 23. The CDR3 consists of 20 residues.

CDR3 loop: CASRQGLAGGLGHNEQFF. The CDR3 coding sequence is TGTGCCAGCAGGCAAGGACTAGCGGGAGGGCTCGGGCACAATGAGCAGTTCTTC. V is TRBV11-2 and J is TRBJ2-1; 15 bases are a match to TRBD2. V trimming: 6 bases; J trimming: 5 bases; junction bases outside the gene matches: 11. The CDR3 is 18 amino acids. Per the germline V gene, CDR1 is SGHAT and CDR2 is FQNNGV.

The chain employs TRBV6-5 and TRBJ1-5, with 9 bases lining up with TRBD1. The CDR3 has 15 residues. In germline, CDR1 is MNHEY, CDR2 SVGAGI. The ends lost 4 bases at V and 5 bases at J; junction bases unmatched: 6. This chain's CDR3 is CASSSIRDRDQPQHF. The CDR3 region has the DNA TGTGCCAGCAGTTCTATCCGGGACAGGGATCAGCCCCAGCATTTT.

V gene TRBV27 combines with J gene TRBJ1-4; D is ambiguous. Trimming took off 8 bases at V and 6 bases at J, with 22 bases between the two ends. The CDR3 covers 16 residues. Germline V gene lookup returns CDR1 MNHEY and CDR2 SMNVEV (reference sequence). In DNA form, the CDR3 reads TGTGCCAGCGCCCCCCGAACCACCCGCGTGGATGAAAAACTGTTTTTT. It codes for CASAPRTTRVDEKLFF. Full variable domain (outside the CDR3, taken from reference TRBV27 and TRBJ1-4): EAQVTQNPRYLITVTGKKLTVTCSQNMNHEYMSWYRQDPGLGLRQIYYSMNVEVTDKGDVPEGYKVSRKEKRNFPLILESPSPNQTSLYFCASAPRTTRVDEKLFFGSGTQLSVL.

The chain recombines TRBV28 with TRBJ2-5; D perhaps matches TRBD1 (5 bases). This CDR3 is 14 amino acids long. Looked up from germline, CDR1 is MDHEN and CDR2 is SYDVKM. Trimming stripped 3 bases from V and 1 base from J, with 9 bases between. Here the CDR3 reads CASSFPDSQETQYF. CDR3 nucleotides: TGTGCCAGCAGTTTCCCAGACAGCCAAGAGACCCAGTACTTC.

The chain recombines TRBV2 with TRBJ1-5; TRBD1 matches at 9 bases. Germline V gives CDR1 SNHLY, CDR2 FYNNEI. Unmatched junction bases numbered 7, after V lost 6 bases and J lost 7 bases. This CDR3 region has 14 residues. The CDR3 region has the DNA TGTGCCAGCAGGTTGGGACAGGGCTTACAGCCCCAGCATTTT. Translating gives CASRLGQGLQPQHF.

This clone was seen a few times. The chain couples TRBV7-2 to TRBJ2-7; no firm D call. V was trimmed by 6 bases and J by 6 bases, leaving 12 bases between them. This CDR3 spans 12 amino acids. Germline V gene sequence: CDR1 SGHTA, CDR2 FQGNSA. CDR3 residues: CASSYTTSEQYF. Here the CDR3 DNA reads TGTGCCAGCAGTTACACAACCTCCGAGCAGTACTTC.

The chain has TRBV28 and TRBJ2-1; 13 bases are a match to TRBD2. Germline V CDR1 and CDR2: MDHEN, SYDVKM. With V trimmed by 7 bases and J by 4 bases, 7 bases remained unmatched. The CDR3 runs to 16 residues. CDR3: CASTPRGLAGYNEQFF. For the CDR3, the DNA is TGTGCCAGCACCCCACGGGGACTAGCGGGGTACAATGAGCAGTTCTTC.

The chain combines TRBV10-1 with TRBJ2-4, with 9 nucleotides matching TRBD2. This CDR3 is built from 17 residues. After removal of 9 bases from V and 0 bases from J, the junction contained 12 bases not matched to a gene. In germline, CDR1 is WNHNN, CDR2 SYGVQD (reference sequence). CDR3 amino acids: CASRGSGGHLAKNIQYF. CDR3 nucleotides: TGCGCCAGTCGGGGTAGCGGGGGCCATCTAGCCAAAAACATTCAGTACTTC.

V gene TRBV10-3 combines with J gene TRBJ1-2; weak D call: TRBD1 (5 bases). The CDR3 has 15 amino acids. V lost 4 bases, J lost 11 bases, and 23 bases lay in between. Germline loops: CDR1 ENHRY, CDR2 SYGVKD. DNA of the CDR3: TGTGCCATCAGTGGGTCGGACACCCCAATCGCAGGTTACACCTTC. Translation: CAISGSDTPIAGYTF.

This chain joins TRBV27 and TRBJ1-2, with D tentatively TRBD1 (5 bases). Germline CDR1 and CDR2: MNHEY and SMNVEV (reference sequence). The CDR3 extends over 15 amino acids. V was pared by 6 bases and J by 4 bases, with 18 bases between. CDR3 residues: CASSLIPGTVYGYTF. The CDR3 region has the DNA TGTGCCAGCAGCCTCATTCCCGGGACGGTCTATGGCTACACCTTC.

This chain joins TRBV9 and TRBJ1-3; D is perhaps TRBD1 (6 bases). Germline loops: CDR1 SGDLS, CDR2 YYNGEE. V lost 6 bases and J 4 bases, leaving 17 bases between the germline ends. The CDR3 extends over 15 amino acids. CDR3 bases: TGTGCCAGCACCCAAGGGGGAGGATCAGGAAACACCATATATTTT. Protein: CASTQGGGSGNTIYF.

This clone has a single count. V is TRBV9 and J is TRBJ2-3; the match to TRBD2 covers 7 bases. Trimming cost V 0 bases and J 5 bases; bases outside gene matches: 3. The CDR3 consists of 14 residues. Germline CDR1 is SGDLS and CDR2 is YYNGEE. The DNA for the CDR3 is TGTGCCAGCAGCGTAGGCGGGGGAAGAGATACGCAGTATTTT. Translation gives CASSVGGGRDTQYF.

The chain combines TRBV19 with TRBJ2-4; 8 nucleotides align to TRBD1. V gave up 5 bases and J gave up 9 bases; unmatched junction bases: 9. The CDR3 has 14 residues. Germline CDR1 is LNHDA and CDR2 is SQIVND (reference sequence). CDR3 DNA: TGTGCCAGTAGTTCTGACAGGGGAGGAGGCATTCAGTACTTC. This sequence encodes CASSSDRGGGIQYF. Combining the CDR3 with reference TRBV19 and TRBJ2-4 gives the whole variable domain DGGITQSPKYLFRKEGQNVTLSCEQNLNHDAMYWYRQDPGQGLRLIYYSQIVNDFQKGDIAEGYSVSREKKESFPLTVTSAQKNPTAFYLCASSSDRGGGIQYFGAGTRLSVL.

The chain carries TRBV10-3 and TRBJ2-2, with a possible D match to TRBD2 (6 bases). V was cut by 3 bases and J by 3 bases, with 8 bases left in between. The germline V gene has CDR1 ENHRY and CDR2 SYGVKD. The CDR3 sequence is 14 residues long. The DNA for the CDR3 is TGTGCCATCAGTGACCCGGGGGACACCGGGGAGCTGTTTTTT. Translated, it gives CAISDPGDTGELFF.

V gene TRBV4-1 combines with J gene TRBJ2-7; D is tentatively TRBD1 or TRBD2 (7 bases each). V shed 5 bases and J shed 7 bases, with 18 bases lying between them. This CDR3 contains 14 residues. From germline, CDR1 is MGHRA and CDR2 YSYEKL. The DNA of the CDR3 is TGCGCCAGCAGCTCAGGGGGGGGCTTAGGGGAGCAGTACTTC. This translates into CASSSGGGLGEQYF.

The gene calls are TRBV5-4 and TRBJ2-1; possibly TRBD2 for D (5 bases). This CDR3 comprises 16 residues. V was shortened by 0 bases and J by 0 bases, with 10 bases between the two germline ends. Germline V lookup: CDR1 SGHNT, CDR2 YYREEE (reference sequence). The CDR3 sequence is CASSLAGTSSYNEQFF. The CDR3 DNA reads TGTGCCAGCAGCTTGGCTGGAACTAGCTCCTACAATGAGCAGTTCTTC.

This clone was picked up one time. The rearrangement uses TRBV2 and TRBJ1-2, with 7 nucleotides matching TRBD1. Trimming cost V 8 bases and J 0 bases; bases outside gene matches: 18. Germline CDR1 SNHLY, CDR2 FYNNEI. The CDR3 has 18 amino acids. The CDR3 protein is CASPRDSRGVTPNYGYTF. The CDR3 coding sequence is TGTGCCAGCCCGAGGGACAGTAGGGGTGTTACACCTAACTATGGCTACACCTTC.

The V gene is TRBV6-5, the J gene TRBJ1-1; maybe TRBD1 (5 bases). The V and J ends lost 0 bases and 8 bases respectively, with 10 bases between them. The CDR3 totals 13 residues. Per the germline V gene, CDR1 is MNHEY and CDR2 is SVGAGI. The CDR3, as DNA: TGTGCCAGCAGTTACTCGAATCCAGGGGAAGCTTTCTTT. It translates to CASSYSNPGEAFF.

CDR3 residues: CASSPSITTAEAFF. The CDR3 region has the DNA TGTGCCAGCTCCCCAAGCATAACTACCGCTGAAGCTTTCTTT. The rearrangement links TRBV18 to TRBJ1-1; no clear D gene. The CDR3 covers 14 residues. V lost 6 bases, J lost 6 bases, and 17 bases lay in between. The germline V gene has CDR1 KGHSH and CDR2 LQKENI.

The V and J genes are TRBV2 and TRBJ1-2; D is possibly TRBD1 (5 bases). Germline assignment: CDR1 SNHLY and CDR2 FYNNEI. This CDR3 region has 14 residues. The ends were cut back, 2 bases at V and 5 bases at J, with 12 bases in the middle. The CDR3 loop is CASSEQTEGYGYTF. For the CDR3, the DNA is TGTGCCAGCAGTGAACAGACCGAGGGGTATGGCTACACCTTC.

The rearrangement uses TRBV27 and TRBJ1-2; 10 nucleotides align to TRBD1. Per the germline V gene, CDR1 is MNHEY and CDR2 is SMNVEV (reference sequence). The CDR3 length is 15 residues. Germline trimming cut 6 bases from V and 3 bases from J; bases unmatched to any gene: 7. The CDR3 sequence is CASRTGGYRDYGYTF. In DNA, the CDR3 is TGTGCCAGCAGGACAGGGGGCTATCGTGACTATGGCTACACCTTC.

The V and J genes are TRBV6-5 and TRBJ1-2, with 7 bases identical to TRBD1. V dropped 6 bases and J dropped 5; count of bases not matched to a gene: 12. CDR3 length equals 15 residues. Looked up from germline, CDR1 is MNHEY and CDR2 is SVGAGI. CDR3 DNA: TGTGCCAGCAGGGACAGGCCCCTCGCTGGGTATGGCTACACCTTC. It encodes CASRDRPLAGYGYTF.